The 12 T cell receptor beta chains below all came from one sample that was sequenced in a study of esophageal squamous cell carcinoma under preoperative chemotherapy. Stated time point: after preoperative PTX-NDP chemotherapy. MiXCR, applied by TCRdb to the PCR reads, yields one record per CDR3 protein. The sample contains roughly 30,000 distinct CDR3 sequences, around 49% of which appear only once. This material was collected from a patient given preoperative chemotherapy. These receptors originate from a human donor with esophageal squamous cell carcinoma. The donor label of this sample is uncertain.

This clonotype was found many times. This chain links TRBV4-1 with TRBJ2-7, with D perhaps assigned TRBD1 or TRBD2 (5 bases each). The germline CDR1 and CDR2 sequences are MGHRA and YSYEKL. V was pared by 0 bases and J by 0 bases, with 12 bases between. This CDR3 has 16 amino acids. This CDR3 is CASSQDHPGTSYEQYF. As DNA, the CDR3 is TGCGCCAGCAGCCAAGACCATCCCGGGACCTCCTACGAGCAGTACTTC.

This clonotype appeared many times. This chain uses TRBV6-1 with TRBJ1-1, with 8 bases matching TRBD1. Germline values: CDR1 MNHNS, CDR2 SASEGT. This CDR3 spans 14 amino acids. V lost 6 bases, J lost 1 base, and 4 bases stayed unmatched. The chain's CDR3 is CASRTGEGNTEAFF. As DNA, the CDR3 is TGTGCCAGCAGGACAGGGGAGGGGAACACTGAAGCTTTCTTT.

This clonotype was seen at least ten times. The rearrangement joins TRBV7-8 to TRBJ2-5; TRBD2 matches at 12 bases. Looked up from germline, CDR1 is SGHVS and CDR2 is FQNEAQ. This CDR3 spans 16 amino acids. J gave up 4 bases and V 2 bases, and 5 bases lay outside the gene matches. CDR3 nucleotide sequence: TGTGCCAGCAGCTTAAAAAGACTAGCGGGAGTAGAGACCCAGTACTTC. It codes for CASSLKRLAGVETQYF.

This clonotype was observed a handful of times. The CDR3 spells CASSSTSGSLNEQFF. The CDR3 coding sequence is TGTGCCAGCAGCTCTACTAGCGGGAGTTTAAATGAGCAGTTCTTC. The chain has TRBV7-9 and TRBJ2-1, with 11 bases matching TRBD2. The CDR3 extends over 15 amino acids. The V gene's germline CDR1 is SEHNR and CDR2 FQNEAQ (reference sequence). Losses at the gene ends were 4 bases for V and 7 bases for J; bases not matched to a gene: 6.

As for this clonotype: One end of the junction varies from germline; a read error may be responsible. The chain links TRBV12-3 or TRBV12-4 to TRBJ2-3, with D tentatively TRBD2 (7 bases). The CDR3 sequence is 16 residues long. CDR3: CASGGIGGGATDTQYF. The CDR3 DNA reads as TGTGCCAGCGGGGGGATTGGGGGGGGGGCCACAGATACCCAGTATTTT.

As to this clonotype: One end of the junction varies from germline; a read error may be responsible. Written as DNA, the CDR3 is TGTGCCAGCAGCTTGGTCCAGGGAACCGCAGATACGCAGTACTTT. Translation gives CASSLVQGTADTQYF. V is TRBV11-1 and J is TRBJ2-3, with a possible D match to TRBD1 (5 bases). The CDR3 is made up of 15 amino acids. Germline CDR1 is SGHAT and CDR2 is FQDESV (reference sequence).

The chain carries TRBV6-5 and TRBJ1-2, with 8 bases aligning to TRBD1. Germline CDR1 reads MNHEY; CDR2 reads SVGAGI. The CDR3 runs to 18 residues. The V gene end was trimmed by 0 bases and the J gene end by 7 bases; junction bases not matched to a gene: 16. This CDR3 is CASSYSMAGGLVRGGYTF. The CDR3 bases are TGTGCCAGCAGTTACTCGATGGCAGGGGGCCTTGTCAGGGGTGGCTACACCTTC.

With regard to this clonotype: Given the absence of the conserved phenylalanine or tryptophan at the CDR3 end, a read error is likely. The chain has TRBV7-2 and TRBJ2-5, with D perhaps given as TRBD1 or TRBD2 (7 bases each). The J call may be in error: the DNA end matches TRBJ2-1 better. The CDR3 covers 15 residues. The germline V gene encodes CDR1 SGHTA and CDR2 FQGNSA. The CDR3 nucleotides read TGTGCCAGCAGCGCCCAGGGGGGGTGGCAAGAGACCCAGTTCTCC. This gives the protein CASSAQGGWQETQFS.

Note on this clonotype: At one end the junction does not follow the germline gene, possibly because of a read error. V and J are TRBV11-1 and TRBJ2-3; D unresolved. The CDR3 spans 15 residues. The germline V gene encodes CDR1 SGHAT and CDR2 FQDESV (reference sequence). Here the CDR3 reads CARGPRRHDKDTQYF. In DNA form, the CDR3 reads TGTGCCAGGGGCCCCCGCCGCCATGACAAAGATACCCAGTACTTT.

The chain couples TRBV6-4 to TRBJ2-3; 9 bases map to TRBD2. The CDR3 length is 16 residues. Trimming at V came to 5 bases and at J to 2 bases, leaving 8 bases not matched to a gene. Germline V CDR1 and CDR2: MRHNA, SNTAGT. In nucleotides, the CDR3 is TGTGCCAGCAGTCCTTCCCTAGCGGGGCACACAGATACGCAGTATTTT. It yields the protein CASSPSLAGHTDTQYF.

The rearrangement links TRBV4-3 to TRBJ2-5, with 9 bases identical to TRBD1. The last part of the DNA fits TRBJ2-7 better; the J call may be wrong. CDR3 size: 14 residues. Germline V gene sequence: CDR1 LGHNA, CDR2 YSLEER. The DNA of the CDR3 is TGCGCCAGCAGCACCCGGACAGGGGCCTACGAGCAGTACTTC. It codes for CASSTRTGAYEQYF.

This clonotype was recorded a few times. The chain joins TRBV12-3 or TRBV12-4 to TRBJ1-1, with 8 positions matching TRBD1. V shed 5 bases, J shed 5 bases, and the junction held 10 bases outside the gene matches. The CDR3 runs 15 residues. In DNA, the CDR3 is TGTGCCAGCAGTCGGACAGGGTCCGGGGCTACTGAAGCTTTCTTT. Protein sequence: CASSRTGSGATEAFF.